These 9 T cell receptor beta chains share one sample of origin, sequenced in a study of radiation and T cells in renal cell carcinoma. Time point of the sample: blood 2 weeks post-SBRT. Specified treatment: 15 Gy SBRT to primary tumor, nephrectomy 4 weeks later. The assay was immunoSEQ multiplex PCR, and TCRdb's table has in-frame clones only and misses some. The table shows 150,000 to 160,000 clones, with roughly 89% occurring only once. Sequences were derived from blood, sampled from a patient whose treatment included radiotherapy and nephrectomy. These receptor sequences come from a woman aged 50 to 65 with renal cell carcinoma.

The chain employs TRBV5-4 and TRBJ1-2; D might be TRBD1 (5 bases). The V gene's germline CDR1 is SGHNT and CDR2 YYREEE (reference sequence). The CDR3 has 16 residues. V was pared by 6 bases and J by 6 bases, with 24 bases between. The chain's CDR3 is CASTVLGREVRNGYTF. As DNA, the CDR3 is TGTGCCAGCACCGTGCTAGGCAGGGAGGTCAGAAATGGCTACACCTTC.

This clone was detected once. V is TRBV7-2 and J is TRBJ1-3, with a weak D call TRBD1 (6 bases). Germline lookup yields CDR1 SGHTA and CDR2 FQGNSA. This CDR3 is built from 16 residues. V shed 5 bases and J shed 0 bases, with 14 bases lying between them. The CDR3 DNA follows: TGTGCCAGCAGCCACTCCCGGGGGGCCTCTGGAAACACCATATATTTT. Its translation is CASSHSRGASGNTIYF.

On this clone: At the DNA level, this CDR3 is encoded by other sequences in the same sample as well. The CDR3 region has the DNA TGTGCCAGCAGCCCAGGGACAGCGAACACCGGGGAGCTGTTTTTT. Translating gives CASSPGTANTGELFF. The chain carries TRBV7-9 and TRBJ2-2; TRBD1 matches 7 bases. V lost 5 bases and J lost 0; bases outside the gene matches: 3. This CDR3 has 15 amino acids. Looked up from germline, CDR1 is SEHNR and CDR2 is FQNEAQ (reference sequence). Variable domain in full (rest from reference TRBV7-9 and TRBJ2-2): DTGVSQNPRHKITKRGQNVTFRCDPISEHNRLYWYRQTLGQGPEFLTYFQNEAQLEKSRLLSDRFSAERPKGSFSTLEIQRTEQGDSAMYLCASSPGTANTGELFFGEGSRLTVL.

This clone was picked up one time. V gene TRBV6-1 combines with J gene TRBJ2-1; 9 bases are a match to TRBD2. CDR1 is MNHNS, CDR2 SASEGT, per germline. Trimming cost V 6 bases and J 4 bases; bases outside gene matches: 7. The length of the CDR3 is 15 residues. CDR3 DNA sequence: TGTGCCAGCAGGGGGGTAGCGGGGGCTTACAATGAGCAGTTCTTC. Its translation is CASRGVAGAYNEQFF.

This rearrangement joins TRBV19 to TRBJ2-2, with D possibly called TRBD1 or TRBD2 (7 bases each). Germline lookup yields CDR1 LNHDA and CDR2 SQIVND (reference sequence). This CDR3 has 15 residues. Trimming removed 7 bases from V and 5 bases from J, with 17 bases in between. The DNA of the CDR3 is TGTGCCAGTAATACCCAGGGGGGGGCAACCGGGGAGCTGTTTTTT. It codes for CASNTQGGATGELFF.

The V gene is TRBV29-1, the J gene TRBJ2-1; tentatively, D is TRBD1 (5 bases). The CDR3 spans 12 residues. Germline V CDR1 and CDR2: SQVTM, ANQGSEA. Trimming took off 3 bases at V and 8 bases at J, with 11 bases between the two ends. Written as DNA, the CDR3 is TGCAGCGTTGAGCAGGGAATCGATGAGCAGTTCTTC. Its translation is CSVEQGIDEQFF.

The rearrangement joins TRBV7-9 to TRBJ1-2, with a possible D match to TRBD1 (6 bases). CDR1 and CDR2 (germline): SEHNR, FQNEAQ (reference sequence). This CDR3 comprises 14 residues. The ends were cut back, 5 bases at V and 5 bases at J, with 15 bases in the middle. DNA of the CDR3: TGTGCCAGCAGCCCGGGACATTTGGCTTATGGCTACACCTTC. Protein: CASSPGHLAYGYTF.

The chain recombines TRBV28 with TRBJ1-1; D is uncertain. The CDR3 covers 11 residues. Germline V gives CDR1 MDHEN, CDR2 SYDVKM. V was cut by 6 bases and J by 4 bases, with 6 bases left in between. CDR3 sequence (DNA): TGTGCCAGCAGCCCCAGCACTGAAGCTTTCTTT. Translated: CASSPSTEAFF.

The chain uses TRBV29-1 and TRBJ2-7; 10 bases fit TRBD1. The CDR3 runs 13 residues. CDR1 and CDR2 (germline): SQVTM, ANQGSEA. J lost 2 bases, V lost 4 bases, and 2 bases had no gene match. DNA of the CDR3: TGCAGCGTTGGGGACAGGGGACCCTACGAGCAGTACTTC. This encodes CSVGDRGPYEQYF.